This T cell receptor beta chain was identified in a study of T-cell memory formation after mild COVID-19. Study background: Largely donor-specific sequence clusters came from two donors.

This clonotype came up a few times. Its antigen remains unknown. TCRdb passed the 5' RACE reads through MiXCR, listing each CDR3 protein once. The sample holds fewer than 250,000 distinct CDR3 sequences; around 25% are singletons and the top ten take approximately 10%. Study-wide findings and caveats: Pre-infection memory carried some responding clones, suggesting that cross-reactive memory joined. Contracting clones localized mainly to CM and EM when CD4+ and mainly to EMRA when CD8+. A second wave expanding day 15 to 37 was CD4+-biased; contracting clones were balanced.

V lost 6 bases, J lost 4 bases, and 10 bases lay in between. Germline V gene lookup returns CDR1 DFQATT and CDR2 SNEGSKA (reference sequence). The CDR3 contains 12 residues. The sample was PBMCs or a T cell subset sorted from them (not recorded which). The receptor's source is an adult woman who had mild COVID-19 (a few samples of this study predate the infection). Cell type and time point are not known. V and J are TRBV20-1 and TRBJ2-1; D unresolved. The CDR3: CSAGFGYNEQFF. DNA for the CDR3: TGCAGTGCGGGTTTTGGATACAATGAGCAGTTCTTC.